This T cell receptor beta chain appears in the sequencing data of a study of T-cell reconstitution after alpha-beta-depleted transplantation in children. This sample's TCRbeta library carried unique molecular identifier barcodes. Using its own MiXCR run on the PCR reads, TCRdb lists one record per CDR3 protein. The sample lists some 300,000 distinct CDR3 sequences; about a tenth were seen once. General study points: Alpha-beta T cells about two months after transplant reportedly derived from several hundred expanded graft clones. The main origin of T-cell counts and diversity one year after transplant was newly produced T cells. Surviving recipient T cells and intrathymic progenitors accounted for some patients' high TCRbeta diversity at day 60.

At least ten counts were recorded for this clonotype. The antigen remains unidentified. The CDR3 spans 12 residues. Germline CDR1 is MNHEY and CDR2 is SVGAGI. Trimming removed 2 bases from V and 5 bases from J, with 6 bases in between. The specimen comprised PBMCs, sampled before TCRalphabeta/CD19-depleted stem cell transplant. This rearrangement joins TRBV6-5 to TRBJ2-5; D not certain. The source of this sequence is a boy younger than two with acute myeloid leukemia, due to receive a stem cell transplant. The CDR3 nucleotides read TGTGCCAGCAGTTACGGCCCGGAGACCCAGTACTTC. Translated, it gives CASSYGPETQYF.